This is a list of T cell receptor beta chains from one sample in a study of T cell responses to AZD1222 COVID-19 vaccine. The data were produced by immunoSEQ multiplex PCR, yet TCRdb's version contains in-frame clones alone and is incomplete. The sample has more than 140,000 clones, roughly 88% seen once. The sequencing used peripheral blood, collected on day 0 of AZD1222 vaccination. These receptors originate from an adult in good health. CDR3s include the opening cysteine and the closing phenylalanine or tryptophan. D genes are given only for firm matches. Size is omitted from some rows. Given values are once, few, many or a class for expanded clones.

>NA|TRBJ2-5|TRBV27|TRBD2
TGTGCCAGCAGTGACCCCGGACTAGCGGGAGGGTCGCGGGTAGGGACCCAGTACTTC
CASSDPGLAGGSRVGTQYF
>NA|TRBJ1-2|TRBV18|NA
TGTGCCAGCTCACCTATCGACACCTCCGGAGGCTACACCTTC
CASSPIDTSGGYTF
>NA|TRBJ2-3|TRBV5-4|NA
TGTGCCAGCAGCTTGGGCAAACTCCAGGCCTCAGATACGCAGTATTTT
CASSLGKLQASDTQYF
>NA|TRBJ1-1|TRBV27|NA
TGTGCCAGCAGTTTAGGGACACTCATGAACACTGAAGCTTTCTTT
CASSLGTLMNTEAFF
>NA|TRBJ2-7|TRBV27|TRBD2
TGTGCCAGCGGAGGCCAGAGCGGGATCTACGAGCAGTACTTC
CASGGQSGIYEQYF
>NA|TRBJ2-3|TRBV7-2|TRBD2
TGTGCCAGCAGCTTTAAGGCGGGAGGGTTGGGAGATACGCAGTATTTT
CASSFKAGGLGDTQYF
>NA|TRBJ2-1|TRBV5-4|TRBD2
TGTGCCAGCAGCCTTAAGCGGGGGCCTTACAATGAGCAGTTCTTC
CASSLKRGPYNEQFF
>NA|TRBJ1-1|TRBV19|NA
TGTGCCAGTATCCGGCGGGACTCTGAAGCTTTCTTT
CASIRRDSEAFF
>NA|TRBJ2-7|TRBV9|TRBD2
TGTGCCAGCAGCGTAGACGGGAGGGGCTACGAGCAGTACTTC
CASSVDGRGYEQYF
>NA|TRBJ2-7|TRBV11-2|NA
TGTGCCAGCAGCTTAGTACACGAGCAGTACTTC
CASSLVHEQYF
>NA|TRBJ2-7|TRBV30|NA
TGTGCCTGGAGTGTAAATCCATGGGATTACGAGCAGTACTTC
CAWSVNPWDYEQYF
>NA|TRBJ2-1|TRBV28|NA
TGTGCCAGCAGCACGGACTTCAATAAGCAGTTCTTC
CASSTDFNKQFF
>NA|TRBJ2-2|TRBV4-3|NA
TGCGCCAGCAGCCCCCTGGACAGCTACGACAACACCGGGGAGCTGTTTTTT
CASSPLDSYDNTGELFF
>NA|TRBJ1-1|TRBV28|NA
TGTGCCAGCAGTTACTGGGGTAACACTGAAGCTTTCTTT
CASSYWGNTEAFF
>NA|TRBJ1-6|TRBV13|TRBD1
TGTGCCAGCAGCCCGAGCCCTAAGATAAGGGACAGGGCTGATTCACCCCTCCACTTT
CASSPSPKIRDRADSPLHF
>NA|TRBJ1-2|TRBV7-3|NA
TGTGCCAGCAGCACGGACGTAAACTATGGCTACACCTTC
CASSTDVNYGYTF
>NA|TRBJ2-1|TRBV6-5|NA
TGTGCCAGCAGTTTGGGCTTTGGCGAGCAGTTCTTC
CASSLGFGEQFF
>NA|TRBJ2-7|TRBV5-1|NA
TGCGCCAGCAGCTTGGGAGGCAGGGGTGGCTCCTACGAGCAGTACTTC
CASSLGGRGGSYEQYF
>NA|TRBJ2-7|TRBV5-6|TRBD2
TGTGCCAGCAGCTTGGTAAGCGGGATAGGCGAGCAGTACTTC
CASSLVSGIGEQYF
>NA|TRBJ2-1|TRBV5-4|NA
TGTGCCAGCAGCTTGTACCCGGGTGGGCAGTTCTTC
CASSLYPGGQFF
>NA|TRBJ2-3|TRBV30|NA
TGTGCCTGGAGTGTACTCAGGGGGGCAGATACGCAGTATTTT
CAWSVLRGADTQYF
>NA|TRBJ2-7|TRBV3-1/TRBV3-2|TRBD2
TGTGCCAGCAGCCCTGGACTAGCGGGAAAGAACGAGCAGTACTTC
CASSPGLAGKNEQYF
>NA|TRBJ1-5|TRBV27|NA
TGTGCCAGCAGTTTCTTTTACCCCGGACAAGGGGAGGGCAATCAGCCCCAGCATTTT
CASSFFYPGQGEGNQPQHF
>NA|TRBJ2-7|TRBV2|NA
TGTGCCAGCAGTGTTCAGCGGGTTTCCTACGAGCAGTACTTC
CASSVQRVSYEQYF
>NA|TRBJ1-2|TRBV7-8|TRBD1
TGTGCCAGCAGCTTAGCGCGCAGTAGGGGGCTCTATGGCTACACCTTC
CASSLARSRGLYGYTF
>NA|TRBJ2-1|TRBV7-2|TRBD1
TGTGCCAGCAGCCCGTCCCGAGGGGACAGACCCTACAATGAGCAGTTCTTC
CASSPSRGDRPYNEQFF
>NA|TRBJ2-5|TRBV27|NA
TGTGCCAGCAGTTTTAGGGGAGAGACCCAGTACTTC
CASSFRGETQYF
>NA|TRBJ2-7|TRBV10-3|NA
TGTGCCATCAGAGTAGGAGTTGAAGACGAGCAGTACTTC
CAIRVGVEDEQYF
>NA|TRBJ2-5|TRBV12-3/TRBV12-4|TRBD1
TGTGCCAGCAGGGGACAGGGCCCAGAGACCCAGTACTTC
CASRGQGPETQYF
>NA|TRBJ2-1|TRBV6-4|TRBD2
TGTGCCAGCAGGGGGGTAGCGGGAGGCCAGAGGAATGAGCAGTTCTTC
CASRGVAGGQRNEQFF
>NA|TRBJ2-7|TRBV6-1|NA
TGTGCCAGCAGTGAGATGGGCTACGAGCAGTACTTC
CASSEMGYEQYF
>NA|TRBJ2-7|TRBV28|TRBD1
TGTGCCAGCAGCGGGGGACAGGGGGTACCTTACGAGCAGTACTTC
CASSGGQGVPYEQYF
>NA|TRBJ2-7|TRBV5-1|TRBD2
TGCGCCAGCAGCTCCACTAGCGGGGAGAAAGAGCAGTACTTC
CASSSTSGEKEQYF
>NA|TRBJ2-2|TRBV10-3|TRBD2
TGTGCCATCAGATTAGCGGGAGAAACCGGGGAGCTGTTTTTT
CAIRLAGETGELFF
>NA|TRBJ2-2|TRBV27|NA
TGTGCCAGCGGACGAGAGATGGCAGAAGGCACCGGGGAGCTGTTTTTT
CASGREMAEGTGELFF
>NA|TRBJ2-7|TRBV21-1|NA
TGTGCCAGCAGCAGGCCCGGGACGGGACAGGGGAAATCCTACGAGCAGTACTTC
CASSRPGTGQGKSYEQYF
>once|TRBJ1-2|TRBV4-2|NA
TGTGCCAGCAGCCAAGTTTCCACCTTCTATGGCTACACCTTC
CASSQVSTFYGYTF
>NA|TRBJ1-6|TRBV7-2|NA
TGTGCCACCAGGGGAAGTAGTCAGTCTTCACCCCTCCACTTT
CATRGSSQSSPLHF
>NA|TRBJ2-5|TRBV28|NA
TGTGCCAGCAGTTTGAGCGGCGCTCAAGAGACCCAGTACTTC
CASSLSGAQETQYF
>NA|TRBJ1-5|TRBV2|TRBD1
TGTGCCAGCAGTGAGGACAGGGTCAATCAGCCCCAGCATTTT
CASSEDRVNQPQHF
>NA|TRBJ2-3|TRBV6-5|NA
TGTGCCAGCAGGCAGACAGATACGCAGTATTTT
CASRQTDTQYF
>NA|TRBJ2-7|TRBV28|NA
TGTGCCAGCAGTTTAACCGAGCAGTACTTC
CASSLTEQYF
>NA|TRBJ2-7|TRBV6-5|TRBD1
TGTGCCAGCGGGGCGGCAGGGGGCCTCTACGAGCAGTACTTC
CASGAAGGLYEQYF
>NA|TRBJ2-5|TRBV9|NA
TGTGCCAGCAGCGTAGATCCCGCGGGTTCGGGGACCCAGTACTTC
CASSVDPAGSGTQYF
>NA|TRBJ1-5|TRBV24-1|NA
TGTGCCACCAGTTCCGGGAAAGGCCAGCCCCAGCATTTT
CATSSGKGQPQHF
>NA|TRBJ2-7|TRBV3-1/TRBV3-2|NA
TGTGCCAGCAGCCAAGATGGGGAGCGGGCGTTCTACGAGCAGTACTTC
CASSQDGERAFYEQYF
>NA|TRBJ2-7|TRBV6-5|NA
TGTGCCAGTCAGGAGGTCTACGAGCAGTACTTC
CASQEVYEQYF
>NA|TRBJ2-5|TRBV7-3|TRBD2
TGTGCCAGCAGCAACTTGGGACTAGCGCTGGAGACCCAGTACTTC
CASSNLGLALETQYF
>NA|TRBJ1-2|TRBV9|NA
TGTGCCAGCAGCGTCTTACCGACAGGAGATGGCTACACCTTC
CASSVLPTGDGYTF
>NA|TRBJ2-1|TRBV30|TRBD2
TGTGCCTGGAGCGGCGGGAGGGCTGATGAGCAGTTCTTC
CAWSGGRADEQFF
>NA|TRBJ2-2|TRBV7-7|TRBD2
TGTGCTAGCAGCCCCGGACTAGCAAGTCGGGAGCTGTTTTTT
CASSPGLASRELFF
>NA|TRBJ1-1|TRBV29-1|NA
TGCAGCGCCGTCTTCTGGGGGATAGCTGCTTTCTTT
CSAVFWGIAAFF
>NA|TRBJ2-1|TRBV27|TRBD2
TGTGCCAGCACCATAGCGGGACCCTACAATGAGCAGTTCTTC
CASTIAGPYNEQFF
>NA|TRBJ1-4|TRBV4-3|NA
TGCGCCAGCAGCCAAGTACGTGAAAAACTGTTTTTT
CASSQVREKLFF
>NA|TRBJ2-1|TRBV24-1|TRBD2
TGTGCCACCAGTGATTCCGGCGGACTAGCTCATGAGCAGTTCTTC
CATSDSGGLAHEQFF
>NA|TRBJ2-1|TRBV28|TRBD2
TGTGCCAGCAGTTTGCTAGCGGTGCCGCACAATGAGCAGTTCTTC
CASSLLAVPHNEQFF
>once|TRBJ1-3|TRBV7-9|TRBD1
TGTGCCAGCCAAACTCCGGGACAGGGGAAGGTCTCTGGAAACACCATATATTTT
CASQTPGQGKVSGNTIYF